A selection of T cell receptor beta chains follows, all from one sample in a study of persistence of HIV-infected CD4 T cells. Here immunoSEQ multiplex PCR was the method, and the copy in TCRdb shows in-frame clones only, minus some. The sample has about 36,000 clones, around 86% seen once. These TCRs' antigens remain unknown. The material was cultured CD4+ T cells from PBMCs, obtained from a patient who received antiretroviral therapy. These receptors were collected from an adult with HIV. The donor label of this sample is uncertain. Each CDR3 is given with its conserved first and last residue. A D gene is named only where the DNA matches it firmly. Clone size is stated in some rows and not others, as once, few, many or a class when expanded.

>TRBV29-1|.|once|TRBJ2-2
CSVEDSGRGFTGELFF
TGCAGCGTTGAAGATAGCGGCAGGGGGTTTACCGGGGAGCTGTTTTTT
>TRBV6-5|.|.|TRBJ1-2
CASAQDFYGYTF
TGTGCCAGCGCCCAAGATTTCTATGGCTACACCTTC
>TRBV2|.|.|TRBJ1-5
CASSEVSQVQPQHF
TGTGCCAGCAGTGAAGTCAGCCAGGTTCAGCCCCAGCATTTT
>TRBV12-5|.|.|TRBJ2-1
CASGLGQDYNEQFF
TGTGCTAGTGGTTTGGGGCAGGACTACAATGAGCAGTTCTTC
>TRBV27|.|once|TRBJ1-1
CASSFHRGITEAFF
TGTGCCAGCAGTTTTCATCGGGGAATAACTGAAGCTTTCTTT
>TRBV27|.|.|TRBJ1-5
CASSPEGLQPQHF
TGTGCCAGCAGCCCCGAGGGCCTTCAGCCCCAGCATTTT
>TRBV27|.|few|TRBJ2-6
CASRDSPGVLTF
TGTGCCAGCAGGGACAGCCCAGGCGTCCTGACTTTC
>TRBV7-9|TRBD1|once|TRBJ2-7
CASSLAGTGKGEQYF
TGTGCCAGCAGCTTAGCCGGGACAGGGAAAGGCGAGCAGTACTTC
>TRBV10-1|.|once|TRBJ1-2
CASSESLGGYGYTF
TGCGCCAGCAGTGAGTCGCTCGGGGGCTATGGCTACACCTTC
>TRBV18|TRBD1|.|TRBJ1-1
CASSPGQGRNTEAFF
TGTGCCAGCTCACCGGGACAGGGAAGGAACACTGAAGCTTTCTTT
>TRBV5-5|.|.|TRBJ2-7
CASSLVGDQTYEQYF
TGTGCCAGCAGCTTGGTGGGGGACCAGACCTACGAGCAGTACTTC
>TRBV2|TRBD1|.|TRBJ2-7
CASTGQGIHEQYF
TGTGCCAGCACTGGACAGGGGATCCACGAGCAGTACTTC
>TRBV3-1/TRBV3-2|.|.|TRBJ2-2
CATQGLGTGELFF
TGTGCCACTCAGGGGCTTGGCACCGGGGAGCTGTTTTTT
>TRBV9|.|.|TRBJ1-1
CASSVVPSAHEAFF
TGTGCCAGCAGCGTGGTCCCCTCGGCCCATGAAGCTTTCTTT
>TRBV4-2|TRBD1|.|TRBJ1-1
CASSQDRYRGNTEAFF
TGTGCCAGCAGCCAAGATAGGTACAGGGGGAACACTGAAGCTTTCTTT
>TRBV2|.|.|TRBJ1-1
CASSAYGDTEAFF
TGTGCCAGCAGCGCATACGGGGACACTGAAGCTTTCTTT
>TRBV5-1|.|.|TRBJ1-6
CASSLVQVSNSPLHF
TGCGCCAGCAGCTTGGTTCAGGTCTCTAATTCACCCCTCCACTTT
>TRBV5-1|TRBD1|once|TRBJ1-6
CASSHGTGNSPLHF
TGCGCCAGCAGCCATGGGACAGGGAATTCACCCCTCCACTTT
>TRBV7-8|TRBD2|.|TRBJ2-1
CASSGGRPYNEQFF
TGTGCCAGCAGTGGCGGGAGGCCCTACAATGAGCAGTTCTTC
>TRBV30|.|.|TRBJ1-3
CAFSPLLGTGNTIYF
TGTGCGTTCTCCCCACTACTAGGAACTGGAAACACCATATATTTT
>TRBV2|TRBD2|.|TRBJ2-5
CASRRQTSDRETQYF
TGTGCCAGCAGACGACAGACTAGCGATCGAGAGACCCAGTACTTC
>TRBV5-1|TRBD2|.|TRBJ2-1
CASSLVGSGGFRYNEQFF
TGCGCCAGCAGCTTGGTAGGTAGCGGGGGTTTTCGGTACAATGAGCAGTTCTTC
>TRBV2|.|few|TRBJ1-5
CASTSEIGNQPQHF
TGTGCCAGCACCTCAGAAATAGGCAATCAGCCCCAGCATTTT
>TRBV13|.|.|TRBJ2-7
CASSFRDSPGYEQYF
TGTGCCAGCAGCTTCCGGGACTCCCCTGGTTACGAGCAGTACTTC
>TRBV7-9|.|few|TRBJ2-1
CASTGPGSSYNEQFF
TGTGCCAGCACCGGTCCAGGGAGCTCCTACAATGAGCAGTTCTTC
>TRBV19|.|.|TRBJ2-7
CASSLTFSYEQYF
TGTGCCAGTAGTTTGACTTTCTCCTACGAGCAGTACTTC
>TRBV7-9|.|.|TRBJ1-3
CASSRRTDLSGNTIYF
TGTGCCAGCAGCCGCAGGACAGATCTCTCTGGAAACACCATATATTTT
>TRBV6-1|.|few|TRBJ2-2
CASSGSLGQTANTGELFF
TGTGCCAGCAGTGGTTCACTAGGACAGACGGCGAACACCGGGGAGCTGTTTTTT
>TRBV10-3|.|.|TRBJ2-3
CAISESSGTGSTDTQYF
TGTGCCATCAGTGAGTCATCCGGGACGGGTAGCACAGATACGCAGTATTTT
>TRBV19|TRBD1|.|TRBJ2-3
CASTPGQGLGGADTQYF
TGTGCCAGTACCCCGGGACAGGGATTGGGTGGGGCAGATACGCAGTATTTT
>TRBV12-3/TRBV12-4|.|.|TRBJ1-1
CASSYSAYQAFF
TGTGCCAGCAGTTATTCAGCCTACCAAGCTTTCTTT
>TRBV18|TRBD2|.|TRBJ2-3
CASSPSPGTSGVWYF
TGTGCCAGCTCACCGTCGCCCGGGACTAGCGGTGTTTGGTATTTT
>TRBV5-4|.|.|TRBJ2-1
CASSPPNGGAYEQFF
TGTGCCAGCAGCCCTCCCAACGGGGGCGCATATGAGCAGTTCTTC
>TRBV25-1|TRBD1|.|TRBJ1-2
CASSPRTGNYGYTF
TGTGCCAGCAGTCCTCGGACAGGGAACTATGGCTACACCTTC
>TRBV30|.|.|TRBJ1-1
CAWSQPGTNTEAFF
TGTGCCTGGAGTCAGCCCGGGACGAACACTGAAGCTTTCTTT
>TRBV2|.|.|TRBJ1-2
CASSESGRPYGYTF
TGTGCCAGCAGTGAAAGCGGGCGGCCCTATGGCTACACCTTC